What follows are 13 T cell receptor beta chains derived from one specimen sequenced in a study of blood T cell repertoires in COVID-19. Method: immunoSEQ multiplex PCR; TCRdb's copy keeps in-frame clones and lacks some. The sample includes 150,000 to 250,000 clones, 75% to 85% of them seen just once. The sequenced material came from PBMCs or T cells enriched from blood (not recorded which). These receptors were collected from a man aged 35 to 55 who had recovered from COVID-19.

The chain links TRBV4-3 to TRBJ1-2; the D gene is possibly TRBD1 (5 bases). Per the germline V gene, CDR1 is LGHNA and CDR2 is YSLEER. CDR3 length: 15 amino acids. V was clipped by 0 bases and J by 2 bases, with 10 bases between them. CDR3 coding DNA: TGCGCCAGCAGCCAAGATGCCCGGGGGAACTATGGCTACACCTTC. This sequence encodes CASSQDARGNYGYTF.

V gene TRBV2 combines with J gene TRBJ1-4, with 7 bases that match TRBD1. Trimming removed 6 bases from V and 8 bases from J; junction bases left unmatched: 12. Germline lookup yields CDR1 SNHLY and CDR2 FYNNEI. The CDR3 consists of 15 residues. CDR3 nucleotides: TGTGCCAGCAGCCGCAACAGGGGAACGGGGGAAAAACTGTTTTTT. This translates into CASSRNRGTGEKLFF.

This clone has a handful of counts. The chain joins TRBV7-2 to TRBJ2-5; 7 positions agree with TRBD1. The CDR3 is 16 residues long. Germline-derived CDR1 and CDR2 are SGHTA and FQGNSA. The V gene end was trimmed by 4 bases and the J gene end by 1 base; junction bases not matched to a gene: 9. CDR3 amino acids: CASSSRKGAFQETQYF. As DNA, the CDR3 is TGTGCCAGCAGCTCCCGGAAGGGGGCCTTCCAAGAGACCCAGTACTTC. Full variable domain (outside the CDR3, taken from reference TRBV7-2 and TRBJ2-5): GAGVSQSPSNKVTEKGKDVELRCDPISGHTALYWYRQSLGQGLEFLIYFQGNSAPDKSGLPSDRFSAERTGGSVSTLTIQRTQQEDSAVYLCASSSRKGAFQETQYFGPGTRLLVL.

The chain has TRBV11-2 and TRBJ1-5; D might be TRBD1 (5 bases). This CDR3 comprises 16 residues. Germline-derived CDR1 and CDR2 are SGHAT and FQNNGV. Deletions cut 1 base from V and 3 bases from J, with 13 bases between. The CDR3 DNA reads TGTGCCAGCAGCTTAGTTCCAGGGAGGTCCAATCAGCCCCAGCATTTT. It codes for CASSLVPGRSNQPQHF.

The chain employs TRBV27 and TRBJ2-5; TRBD1 matches 7 bases. The CDR3 has 15 amino acids. J gave up 0 bases and V 7 bases, and 8 bases lay outside the gene matches. Germline assignment: CDR1 MNHEY and CDR2 SMNVEV (reference sequence). CDR3 in DNA: TGTGCCAGCAAGATTTGGGACAGCTACCAAGAGACCCAGTACTTC. It is translated as CASKIWDSYQETQYF.

The chain recombines TRBV3-1 (or the pseudogene TRBV3-2) with TRBJ2-4; D perhaps matches TRBD1 (6 bases). There are 15 residues in the CDR3. Trimming cost V 2 bases and J 2 bases, with 10 bases left between them. Germline V gene data show CDR1 as LGHDT and CDR2 as YNNKEL (reference sequence). CDR3 loop: CASSQPGQTKNIQYF. The CDR3 nucleotides are TGTGCCAGCAGCCAACCTGGACAGACCAAAAACATTCAGTACTTC.

In the case of this clone: Other nucleotide sequences from this sample produce the same CDR3. This CDR3 is CAIPRTGKNTEAFF. The DNA of the CDR3 is TGTGCCATCCCACGGACGGGAAAGAACACTGAAGCTTTCTTT. The chain has TRBV2 and TRBJ1-1; D is ambiguous. With 10 bases removed from V and 1 base from J, the gap between germline ends came to 16 bases. The CDR3 covers 14 residues. Germline-derived CDR1 and CDR2 are SNHLY and FYNNEI.

This rearrangement joins TRBV21-1 to TRBJ2-5; the DNA was not used to check the table's D call, TRBD2. TRBV21-1 is annotated as a pseudogene. This CDR3 has 17 residues. For the CDR3, the DNA is TGTGCCAGCAGCAAAAAGTGCCTTGAGACTAGTAGGAAGACCCAGTACTTC. Protein sequence: CASSKKCLETSRKTQYF.

This sequence joins TRBV19 and TRBJ2-6; maybe TRBD1 (5 bases). CDR1 is LNHDA and CDR2 is SQIVND in the germline V gene (reference sequence). Trimming cost V 4 bases and J 0 bases, with 13 bases left between them. This CDR3 spans 17 amino acids. CDR3 sequence (DNA): TGTGCCAGTAGTACCCTGTACAGGAACTCTGGGGCCAACGTCCTGACTTTC. As protein: CASSTLYRNSGANVLTF.

The chain carries TRBV27 and TRBJ1-4, with no clear D. From germline, CDR1 is MNHEY and CDR2 SMNVEV (reference sequence). The CDR3 contains 14 residues. The V and J ends lost 5 bases and 6 bases respectively, with 13 bases between them. In DNA form, the CDR3 reads TGTGCCAGCAGTCGACCGGGAGGTGATGAAAAACTGTTTTTT. Amino acid sequence: CASSRPGGDEKLFF.

The V and J genes are TRBV30 and TRBJ2-7, with D perhaps matching TRBD2 (5 bases). This CDR3 region has 14 residues. Trimming cost V 1 base and J 4 bases, with 14 bases left between them. Looked up from germline, CDR1 is GTSNPN and CDR2 is SVGIG (reference sequence). For the CDR3, the DNA is TGTGCCTGGAGTGACTTACCGGGAAAATACGAGCAGTACTTC. It encodes CAWSDLPGKYEQYF.

The CDR3 DNA reads TGTGCCAGCTCACCACCCGCAAGCCGGGCTGAAGCTTTCTTT. Translated: CASSPPASRAEAFF. The chain links TRBV18 to TRBJ1-1; no firm D call. V was clipped by 0 bases and J by 6 bases, with 11 bases between them. CDR1 is KGHSH and CDR2 is LQKENI in the germline V gene. The CDR3 spans 14 residues.

The chain employs TRBV19 and TRBJ2-3; weak D call: TRBD1 (6 bases). Germline CDR1 reads LNHDA; CDR2 reads SQIVND (reference sequence). Trimming shortened V by 3 bases and J by 6 bases, and 19 bases separated the two germline ends. This CDR3 region has 16 residues. CDR3 protein: CASSIGQGPLGDTQYF. The CDR3 DNA sequence: TGTGCCAGTAGTATTGGTCAGGGGCCTTTGGGGGATACGCAGTATTTT.